This T cell receptor (beta chain) came from a study of PD-1 blockade in classical Hodgkin lymphoma. Notes on the study in general: Compared with baseline, CD4+ but not CD8+ TCR diversity had risen significantly by C4D1. It was among complete responders that baseline diversity resembled that of newly diagnosed patients.

A note on this clone: The antigen remains unidentified.

Time point given: cycle 4 day 1 (C4D1), after 6 weeks of nivolumab. Patients all relapsed after autologous stem cell transplantation, and there was variation in brentuximab vedotin exposure. V lost 0 bases, J lost 1 base, and 15 bases lay in between. This CDR3 has 17 amino acids. From germline, CDR1 is SGHTA and CDR2 FQGTGA. Profiling relied on immunoSEQ multiplex PCR, and the TCRdb table lists in-frame clones only, not all of them. The sample lists some 95,000 clones; roughly nine tenths were seen once. Here the sequenced sample was peripheral blood mononuclear cells (PBMCs), taken before the fourth cycle of nivolumab. The source of this sequence is a human donor with classical Hodgkin lymphoma. V gene TRBV7-3 combines with J gene TRBJ1-2; D possibly corresponds to TRBD1 (6 bases). The CDR3 DNA reads TGTGCCAGCAGCTTAACTCCTGGGGGCAGTCTTAACTATGGCTACACCTTC. Translating it yields CASSLTPGGSLNYGYTF.